This T cell receptor (beta chain) is from a study of blood T cell repertoires in COVID-19. Overall study: Specimens from acute and convalescent COVID-19 originated in the United States, Italy and Spain. PBMCs, B-cell-depleted T cells, or T cells were the source of the cDNA or gDNA that made up the material.

As handled by the study authors: By means of reference gene primer amplification, nucleated cell counts were estimated. Sequencing used immunoSEQ multiplex PCR; TCRdb keeps in-frame clones, though not all of them. V and J calls and clone size are those listed in that table; D and trimming were worked out from the DNA. The data contain 200,000 to 300,000 clones, roughly 86% of them seen just once; the ten biggest clones take up under 5%. The CDR3 consists of 15 residues. CDR1 is SGDLS, CDR2 YYNGEE, per germline. V was pared by 3 bases and J by 1 base, with 10 bases between. Sequencing was done on a sample of peripheral blood. The V call is TRBV9, the J call TRBJ2-2; maybe TRBD1 (6 bases). The clonotype comes from a man aged 45-65 years with acute or convalescent COVID-19. Here the CDR3 DNA reads TGTGCCAGCAGCGCGTCGACAGGGAACACCGGGGAGCTGTTTTTT. Protein: CASSASTGNTGELFF.